A selection of T cell receptor beta chains follows, all from one sample in a study of blood T cell repertoires in COVID-19. The data were produced by immunoSEQ multiplex PCR, yet TCRdb's version contains in-frame clones alone and is incomplete. The sample consists of about 210,000 clones, roughly nine tenths of them appearing once. Sequencing was done on a sample of peripheral blood. The receptor source for this set is a man in his forties or fifties with acute or convalescent COVID-19. Both conserved end residues are part of each CDR3. D genes are given only for firm matches. The size field is filled for only some rows; it gives once, few, many or a size class.

v_gene: TRBV28
j_gene: TRBJ1-2
d_gene: TRBD1
abundance: .
len: 14
CDR3nt: TGTGCCAGCAGTTCGGGACAGGGTTCGTATGGCTACACCTTC
CDR3aa: CASSSGQGSYGYTF

v_gene: TRBV2
j_gene: TRBJ2-1
d_gene: .
abundance: .
len: 14
CDR3nt: TGTGCCAGCAGGGCCACAGGGTACGACGGTGAGCAGTTCTTC
CDR3aa: CASRATGYDGEQFF

v_gene: TRBV11-2
j_gene: TRBJ2-7
d_gene: .
abundance: .
len: 14
CDR3nt: TGTGCCAGCAGCTTAGTCAGGTCCTCCTACGAGCAGTACTTC
CDR3aa: CASSLVRSSYEQYF

v_gene: TRBV5-1
j_gene: TRBJ1-1
d_gene: TRBD1
abundance: .
len: 15
CDR3nt: TGCGCCAGCAGCTTGGCCCAGGGGGCAGGGGCTGAAGCTTTCTTT
CDR3aa: CASSLAQGAGAEAFF

v_gene: TRBV7-8
j_gene: TRBJ2-7
d_gene: .
abundance: .
len: 17
CDR3nt: TGTGCCAGCGCGGGGTGGGGTCTCGGCGGTATTGGCTACGAGCAGTACTTC
CDR3aa: CASAGWGLGGIGYEQYF

v_gene: TRBV4-3
j_gene: TRBJ2-2
d_gene: .
abundance: .
len: 13
CDR3nt: TGCGCCAGCAGCCAAGATAGTATCGGGGAGCTGTTTTTT
CDR3aa: CASSQDSIGELFF

v_gene: TRBV29-1
j_gene: TRBJ1-2
d_gene: TRBD1
abundance: .
len: 14
CDR3nt: TGCAGCGTTGATCCGGGACAGGGGCCCTATGGCTACACCTTC
CDR3aa: CSVDPGQGPYGYTF

v_gene: TRBV19
j_gene: TRBJ1-1
d_gene: TRBD1
abundance: few
len: 15
CDR3nt: TGTGCCAGTAGTATCCAGGGGGGTATGAACACTGAAGCTTTCTTT
CDR3aa: CASSIQGGMNTEAFF

v_gene: TRBV5-6
j_gene: TRBJ2-7
d_gene: TRBD2
abundance: .
len: 14
CDR3nt: TGTGCCAGCAGCTCGGGACTAGCGGGAGGCGAGCAGTACTTC
CDR3aa: CASSSGLAGGEQYF

v_gene: TRBV19
j_gene: TRBJ2-5
d_gene: TRBD2
abundance: .
len: 16
CDR3nt: TGTGCCAGTAGTAATCGGACTAGCGGGCCACAAGAGACCCAGTACTTC
CDR3aa: CASSNRTSGPQETQYF

v_gene: TRBV18
j_gene: TRBJ2-3
d_gene: TRBD1
abundance: .
len: 13
CDR3nt: TGTGCCAGCCGAACAGGGGATAAGGGTACGCAGTATTTT
CDR3aa: CASRTGDKGTQYF

v_gene: TRBV24-1
j_gene: TRBJ2-3
d_gene: .
abundance: .
len: 13
CDR3nt: TGTGCCACCAGTGATACCAGGACAGATACGCAGTATTTT
CDR3aa: CATSDTRTDTQYF

v_gene: TRBV2
j_gene: TRBJ2-3
d_gene: .
abundance: .
len: 16
CDR3nt: TGTGCCAGCAGTGAATGGGACTGGGACCGCACAGATACGCAGTATTTT
CDR3aa: CASSEWDWDRTDTQYF

v_gene: TRBV5-1
j_gene: TRBJ2-5
d_gene: .
abundance: .
len: 13
CDR3nt: TGCGCCAGCACCCGGACATACCAAGAGACCCAGTACTTC
CDR3aa: CASTRTYQETQYF

v_gene: TRBV7-9
j_gene: TRBJ1-4
d_gene: TRBD1
abundance: .
len: 14
CDR3nt: TGTGCCAGCAGCTTCAGGACAGGGGGAGAAAAACTGTTTTTT
CDR3aa: CASSFRTGGEKLFF

v_gene: TRBV7-8
j_gene: TRBJ2-3
d_gene: TRBD1
abundance: .
len: 13
CDR3nt: TGTGCCAGCATATCCCCTGGACAGGGGGTCGAGTATTTT
CDR3aa: CASISPGQGVEYF

v_gene: TRBV7-9
j_gene: TRBJ2-3
d_gene: .
abundance: .
len: 14
CDR3nt: TGTGCCAGCAGCTTAGCGCAGTCCACAGATACGCAGTATTTT
CDR3aa: CASSLAQSTDTQYF

v_gene: TRBV27
j_gene: TRBJ2-1
d_gene: .
abundance: few
len: 17
CDR3nt: TGTGCCAGGGCGGGGACAGACGACCCCGACACCTACAATGAGCAGTTCTTC
CDR3aa: CARAGTDDPDTYNEQFF

v_gene: TRBV29-1
j_gene: TRBJ2-1
d_gene: TRBD2
abundance: .
len: 15
CDR3nt: TGCAGCGGGGGGGTCGGGACTAGCGCCTACAATGAGCAGTTCTTC
CDR3aa: CSGGVGTSAYNEQFF

v_gene: TRBV7-8
j_gene: TRBJ2-7
d_gene: .
abundance: .
len: 18
CDR3nt: TGTGCCAGCAGCTTAGTTCAGGGGTTTGGGTCTCTGGTCCACGAGCAGTACTTC
CDR3aa: CASSLVQGFGSLVHEQYF

v_gene: TRBV6-9
j_gene: TRBJ2-7
d_gene: TRBD1
abundance: .
len: 15
CDR3nt: TGTGCCAGCCGGACCCCGGGACAGGATTTCTACGAGCAGTACTTC
CDR3aa: CASRTPGQDFYEQYF

v_gene: TRBV5-1
j_gene: TRBJ2-3
d_gene: TRBD1
abundance: .
len: 16
CDR3nt: TGCGCCAGCAGCTTTACGGACAGGGGGGCAAGAAATACGCAGTATTTT
CDR3aa: CASSFTDRGARNTQYF

v_gene: TRBV7-3
j_gene: TRBJ2-1
d_gene: TRBD1
abundance: .
len: 15
CDR3nt: TGTGCCAGCAGCTTGGACAGGGGGCCCTACAATGAGCAGTTCTTC
CDR3aa: CASSLDRGPYNEQFF

v_gene: TRBV28
j_gene: TRBJ1-2
d_gene: TRBD1
abundance: .
len: 17
CDR3nt: TGTGCCAGCAGTCCTGGGACAGGGGGATTCACTGACTATGGCTACACCTTC
CDR3aa: CASSPGTGGFTDYGYTF

v_gene: TRBV6-2/TRBV6-3
j_gene: TRBJ2-1
d_gene: TRBD2
abundance: .
len: 16
CDR3nt: TGTGCCAGCAGTCCCCCCAGAGGGAGGGTTTACAATGAGCAGTTCTTC
CDR3aa: CASSPPRGRVYNEQFF

v_gene: TRBV3-1/TRBV3-2
j_gene: TRBJ2-1
d_gene: .
abundance: .
len: 14
CDR3nt: TGTGCCAGCAGCCTCCAGCAGGCGGGCAATGAGCAGTTCTTC
CDR3aa: CASSLQQAGNEQFF

v_gene: TRBV7-9
j_gene: TRBJ2-3
d_gene: .
abundance: .
len: 16
CDR3nt: TGTGCCAGCAGCTCCCCTTCGGACTGGAAATCAGATACGCAGTATTTT
CDR3aa: CASSSPSDWKSDTQYF

v_gene: TRBV29-1
j_gene: TRBJ2-7
d_gene: TRBD2
abundance: .
len: 14
CDR3nt: TGCAGCGTTGTGTCTAGCGGGGCAGCCTACGAGCAGTACTTC
CDR3aa: CSVVSSGAAYEQYF

v_gene: TRBV6-5
j_gene: TRBJ1-2
d_gene: .
abundance: .
len: 13
CDR3nt: TGTGCCAGCAGGATAGGGGCGGATCATGGCTACACCTTC
CDR3aa: CASRIGADHGYTF

v_gene: TRBV7-8
j_gene: TRBJ2-7
d_gene: TRBD1
abundance: .
len: 15
CDR3nt: TGTGCCAGCAGCTTAGCGGGACAGGGGAGATTAGAGCAGTACTTC
CDR3aa: CASSLAGQGRLEQYF

v_gene: TRBV5-1
j_gene: TRBJ1-1
d_gene: .
abundance: .
len: 15
CDR3nt: TGCGCCAGCAGCTTGGGAGTGGGAGTAGGCACTGAAGCTTTCTTT
CDR3aa: CASSLGVGVGTEAFF

v_gene: TRBV7-9
j_gene: TRBJ2-1
d_gene: TRBD2
abundance: .
len: 15
CDR3nt: TGTGCCAGCAGCCCCCGGGGCGGGGGGAACAATGAGCAGTTCTTC
CDR3aa: CASSPRGGGNNEQFF

v_gene: TRBV2
j_gene: TRBJ2-7
d_gene: TRBD2
abundance: .
len: 15
CDR3nt: TGTGCCAGCAGTGATTTGACTAGCGGGAGTAGCGAGCAGTACTTC
CDR3aa: CASSDLTSGSSEQYF

v_gene: TRBV28
j_gene: TRBJ2-5
d_gene: TRBD1
abundance: .
len: 15
CDR3nt: TGTGCCAGCAGACCTCCGGGACAGGGGGGGGAGACCCAGTACTTC
CDR3aa: CASRPPGQGGETQYF

v_gene: TRBV10-1
j_gene: TRBJ2-6
d_gene: .
abundance: few
len: 19
CDR3nt: TGCGCCAGCAGTGAGTCCCGAGGAGGAATCCGCTCTGGGGCCAACGTCCTGACTTTC
CDR3aa: CASSESRGGIRSGANVLTF

v_gene: TRBV25-1
j_gene: TRBJ2-2
d_gene: TRBD1
abundance: once
len: 14
CDR3nt: TGTGCCAGCAGTGATGGGACAGACACCGGGGAGCTGTTTTTT
CDR3aa: CASSDGTDTGELFF

v_gene: TRBV13
j_gene: TRBJ1-5
d_gene: .
abundance: .
len: 17
CDR3nt: TGTGCCCGCAGCTTTGGGGGGGGGCGCCGATCCTATCAGCCCCAGCATTTT
CDR3aa: CARSFGGGRRSYQPQHF

v_gene: TRBV27
j_gene: TRBJ2-7
d_gene: TRBD1
abundance: .
len: 14
CDR3nt: TGTGCCAGCAGTCCGCGGGACAGGGGATACGAGCAGTACTTC
CDR3aa: CASSPRDRGYEQYF

v_gene: TRBV4-1
j_gene: TRBJ2-5
d_gene: TRBD2
abundance: .
len: 15
CDR3nt: TGCGCCAGCAGCCACCCGGGACTAGCGGAAGAGACCCAGTACTTC
CDR3aa: CASSHPGLAEETQYF

v_gene: TRBV19
j_gene: TRBJ1-2
d_gene: .
abundance: .
len: 14
CDR3nt: TGTGCCAGTACGCTGTCTCAGGCAGGGTATGGCTACACCTTC
CDR3aa: CASTLSQAGYGYTF

v_gene: TRBV5-4
j_gene: TRBJ1-2
d_gene: TRBD1
abundance: .
len: 15
CDR3nt: TGTGCCAGCAGCCAGAGAGACAGGGACCCTTATGGCTACACCTTC
CDR3aa: CASSQRDRDPYGYTF

v_gene: TRBV29-1
j_gene: TRBJ2-3
d_gene: .
abundance: .
len: 13
CDR3nt: TGCAGCGTTGAAGGGGCTCGGACAGATACGCAGTATTTT
CDR3aa: CSVEGARTDTQYF

v_gene: TRBV5-1
j_gene: TRBJ1-2
d_gene: .
abundance: .
len: 14
CDR3nt: TGCGCCAGCAGCTTGGATATAACTAACTATGGCTACACCTTC
CDR3aa: CASSLDITNYGYTF

v_gene: TRBV5-4
j_gene: TRBJ2-5
d_gene: TRBD2
abundance: .
len: 13
CDR3nt: TGTGCCAGTAAACTAGCGGGAGGTGAGACCCAGTACTTC
CDR3aa: CASKLAGGETQYF

v_gene: TRBV14
j_gene: TRBJ2-1
d_gene: .
abundance: .
len: 18
CDR3nt: TGTGCCAGCAGCCAAACCCCCGACAGGGGAGGGGATCACGGTGAGCAGTTCTTC
CDR3aa: CASSQTPDRGGDHGEQFF